The 27 T cell receptor beta chains below were found in one sample sequenced in a study of siplizumab effects on memory and regulatory T cells. The assay was immunoSEQ multiplex PCR, and TCRdb's table has in-frame clones only and misses some. The sample holds about 100,000 clones, over 90% seen once. The sequencing input was non-Treg CD4+ T cells sorted from blood. Receptors were obtained from a human donor in good health.

In its sample, this clone was seen once. The chain employs TRBV18 and TRBJ2-5, with D unclear. With the DNA end fitting TRBJ2-7 better, the J assignment may be wrong. This CDR3 region has 12 residues. Per the germline V gene, CDR1 is KGHSH and CDR2 is LQKENI. CDR3: CASSPVEYEQYF. Here the CDR3 DNA reads TGTGCCAGCTCACCGGTGGAGTACGAGCAGTACTTC.

CDR3 sequence (DNA): TGTGCCAGCAGTGTTACTAGCGGGAGCACCTACGAGCAGTACTTC. It yields the protein CASSVTSGSTYEQYF. This chain links TRBV27 with TRBJ2-7, with 11 bases lining up with TRBD2. There are 15 residues in the CDR3. J gave up 2 bases and V 5 bases, and 5 bases lay outside the gene matches. From germline, CDR1 is MNHEY and CDR2 SMNVEV (reference sequence).

CDR3 DNA: TGTGCCAGCAGCCTTCGCGGGAGTTACACCGGGGAGCTGTTTTTT. Translating gives CASSLRGSYTGELFF. V is TRBV11-3 and J is TRBJ2-2; 7 nucleotides align to TRBD2. Germline V lookup: CDR1 SGHNT, CDR2 YENEEA. The CDR3 has 15 amino acids. Trimming cost V 5 bases and J 3 bases; bases outside gene matches: 6. Full variable domain (outside the CDR3, taken from reference TRBV11-3 and TRBJ2-2): EAGVVQSPRYKIIEKKQPVAFWCNPISGHNTLYWYLQNLGQGPELLIRYENEEAVDDSQLPKDRFSAERLKGVDSTLKIQPAELGDSAVYLCASSLRGSYTGELFFGEGSRLTVL.

The chain uses TRBV6-1 and TRBJ1-5; D unresolved. Germline V gene lookup returns CDR1 MNHNS and CDR2 SASEGT. V lost 2 bases to trimming and J lost 7 bases, with 9 bases between them. The CDR3 is made up of 13 amino acids. The CDR3 loop reads CASSERHGQPQHF. The CDR3 DNA sequence: TGTGCCAGCAGTGAAAGGCACGGGCAGCCCCAGCATTTT.

The CDR3 reads CSVEVLAIGEQYF. DNA of the CDR3: TGCAGCGTTGAAGTCTTGGCTATCGGCGAGCAGTACTTC. V gene TRBV29-1 combines with J gene TRBJ2-7; the D is unclear. V was shortened by 1 base and J by 6 bases, with 13 bases between the two germline ends. Germline CDR1 SQVTM, CDR2 ANQGSEA. This CDR3 has 13 residues.

The rearrangement links TRBV2 to TRBJ2-1; 9 positions agree with TRBD1. Germline CDR1 SNHLY, CDR2 FYNNEI. Trimming cost V 6 bases and J 9 bases; bases outside gene matches: 6. The CDR3 has 13 residues. CDR3 in amino acids: CASSADRGTEQFF. For the CDR3, the DNA is TGTGCCAGCAGCGCGGACAGGGGTACTGAGCAGTTCTTC.

This clone has only one observation. The J gene is TRBJ2-2, the V gene TRBV6-1; 8 positions match TRBD1. Trimming cost V 4 bases and J 3 bases; bases outside gene matches: 4. This CDR3 has 15 amino acids. The germline V gene encodes CDR1 MNHNS and CDR2 SASEGT. This CDR3 is CASSVSRGHTGELFF. CDR3 coding DNA: TGTGCCAGCAGTGTATCCAGGGGGCACACCGGGGAGCTGTTTTTT.

The V and J genes are TRBV15 and TRBJ1-5, with D perhaps TRBD1 (6 bases). The CDR3 loop spans 15 amino acids. Germline lookup yields CDR1 LNHNV and CDR2 YYDKDF (reference sequence). V lost 0 bases, J lost 2 bases, and 8 bases lay in between. CDR3: CATSRERQGNQPQHF. The DNA for the CDR3 is TGTGCCACCAGCAGAGAACGACAGGGCAATCAGCCCCAGCATTTT.

The chain is built from TRBV21-1 and TRBJ2-4; the D call in the table, TRBD2, was not verified against the DNA. TRBV21-1 is a documented pseudogene. This CDR3 has 15 amino acids. CDR3 nucleotide sequence: TGTGCCAGCAGCACGACAGCGGGTCCCAAAAACATTCAGTACTTC. Encoded protein: CASSTTAGPKNIQYF.

This chain uses TRBV6-5 with TRBJ1-1; possibly TRBD1 for D (6 bases). Germline V lookup: CDR1 MNHEY, CDR2 SVGAGI. CDR3 length: 14 residues. V was pared by 0 bases and J by 4 bases, with 9 bases between. Here the CDR3 DNA reads TGTGCCAGCAGTTACTCGCGGGGGGCCACTGAAGCTTTCTTT. Its translation: CASSYSRGATEAFF.

This chain uses TRBV13 with TRBJ2-7; D might be TRBD1 (6 bases). V was clipped by 3 bases and J by 0 bases, with 12 bases between them. Germline lookup yields CDR1 PRHDT and CDR2 FYEKMQ (reference sequence). This CDR3 has 15 residues. DNA for the CDR3: TGTGCCAGCAGCTTTACCGGGACACTCTCCTACGAGCAGTACTTC. This encodes CASSFTGTLSYEQYF.

The rearrangement links TRBV19 to TRBJ2-5; 13 bases fit TRBD2. This CDR3 has 15 amino acids. The J segment lost 8 bases and the V segment lost 5 bases, leaving 8 bases of the junction unmatched. The germline V gene encodes CDR1 LNHDA and CDR2 SQIVND (reference sequence). CDR3 bases: TGTGCCAGTAGTGACAGACGGACTAGCGGGAGCACCCAGTACTTC. Protein sequence: CASSDRRTSGSTQYF.

This sequence joins TRBV30 and TRBJ2-1; D perhaps matches TRBD2 (5 bases). Germline V gives CDR1 GTSNPN, CDR2 SVGIG (reference sequence). Trimming cost V 3 bases and J 1 base, with 10 bases left between them. The CDR3 length is 14 residues. CDR3 DNA sequence: TGTGCCTGGAGACTAGTTGGATCCTACAATGAGCAGTTCTTC. It is translated as CAWRLVGSYNEQFF.

This rearrangement joins TRBV7-9 to TRBJ1-1; TRBD1 matches at 12 bases. The trim removed 0 bases at V and 2 bases at J, leaving 1 base unmatched. Germline V gives CDR1 SEHNR, CDR2 FQNEAQ (reference sequence). The CDR3 has 16 amino acids. CDR3: CASSLAGTGGNTEAFF. For the CDR3, the DNA is TGTGCCAGCAGCTTAGCCGGGACAGGGGGCAACACTGAAGCTTTCTTT.

The rearrangement links TRBV28 to TRBJ1-2; 10 nucleotides agree with TRBD1. Germline-derived CDR1 and CDR2 are MDHEN and SYDVKM. The CDR3 runs to 16 residues. With V trimmed by 5 bases and J by 2 bases, 8 bases remained unmatched. The CDR3 sequence: CASSPRRQGANYGYTF. The DNA of the CDR3 is TGTGCCAGCAGTCCTCGACGACAGGGGGCGAACTATGGCTACACCTTC.

The rearrangement links TRBV4-1 to TRBJ2-7; 7 nucleotides line up with TRBD2. The ends lost 0 bases at V and 3 bases at J; junction bases unmatched: 8. Germline lookup yields CDR1 MGHRA and CDR2 YSYEKL. The CDR3 has 16 amino acids. CDR3 nucleotide sequence: TGCGCCAGCAGCCAAGATTCGGCGGGAGCTCTCTACGAGCAGTACTTC. It yields the protein CASSQDSAGALYEQYF.

CDR3 residues: CAISEGGQGGLRTEAFF. The CDR3 nucleotides read TGTGCCATCAGTGAGGGGGGACAGGGAGGTTTGAGAACTGAAGCTTTCTTT. The rearrangement joins TRBV10-3 to TRBJ1-1; 9 bases line up with TRBD1. J was trimmed by 5 bases and V by 2 bases; bases with no gene match: 12. The CDR3 is made up of 17 amino acids. Germline V gene data show CDR1 as ENHRY and CDR2 as SYGVKD.

The rearrangement joins TRBV7-9 to TRBJ2-5; TRBD1 aligns across 7 bases. This CDR3 region has 14 residues. Germline values: CDR1 SEHNR, CDR2 FQNEAQ (reference sequence). J gave up 3 bases and V 5 bases, and 6 bases lay outside the gene matches. CDR3 DNA: TGTGCCAGCAGCCGACAGGGTTTGGAAGAGACCCAGTACTTC. Its protein is CASSRQGLEETQYF.

The chain links TRBV5-6 to TRBJ2-5; no reliable D call. Germline CDR1 reads SGHDT; CDR2 reads YYEEEE. The V end was cut by 3 bases, the J end by 5 bases, with 8 bases between. CDR3 length: 12 amino acids. Written as DNA, the CDR3 is TGTGCCAGCAGCTACTTACGGGAGACCCAGTACTTC. This gives the protein CASSYLRETQYF.

V usage is TRBV19 and J usage is TRBJ2-7, with a possible D match to TRBD1 (7 bases). V was clipped by 2 bases and J by 2 bases, with 16 bases between them. CDR1 and CDR2 (germline): LNHDA, SQIVND (reference sequence). This CDR3 has 16 residues. The CDR3 DNA reads as TGTGCCAGTAGTATATCGGAGGGGGCAGTCACCTACGAGCAGTACTTC. Its translation is CASSISEGAVTYEQYF.

This chain joins TRBV6-5 and TRBJ1-3; D gene uncertain. Germline lookup yields CDR1 MNHEY and CDR2 SVGAGI. The CDR3 is 15 residues long. The V and J ends lost 0 bases and 0 bases respectively, with 6 bases between them. The CDR3 nucleotides are TGTGCCAGCAGTTACTCGGGGAGCTCTGGAAACACCATATATTTT. Amino acids: CASSYSGSSGNTIYF.

As for this clone: Other nucleotide sequences in the sample specify the same CDR3. The rearrangement uses TRBV27 and TRBJ1-5, with D hard to call. The CDR3 covers 14 residues. Trimming took 6 bases from V and 0 from J, leaving 9 bases between them. CDR1 MNHEY and CDR2 SMNVEV come from the germline V gene (reference sequence). The CDR3 nucleotides are TGTGCCAGCAGCCCGGAGAATAGCAATCAGCCCCAGCATTTT. Translated, it gives CASSPENSNQPQHF.

V usage is TRBV6-6 and J usage is TRBJ2-7; 7 bases match TRBD1. This CDR3 comprises 14 residues. V was clipped by 0 bases and J by 3 bases; unmatched bases: 2. Germline values: CDR1 MNHNY, CDR2 SVGAGI (reference sequence). The CDR3 nucleotides are TGTGCCAGCAGTTACTCCAGGGGGAACTACGAGCAGTACTTC. It translates to CASSYSRGNYEQYF.

This clone showed up just a few times. V and J are TRBV2 and TRBJ2-5; 8 positions agree with TRBD1. V trimming: 6 bases; J trimming: 3 bases; junction bases outside the gene matches: 9. Looked up from germline, CDR1 is SNHLY and CDR2 is FYNNEI. The CDR3 sequence is 15 residues long. CDR3 bases: TGTGCCAGCAGCACCCAACTGACAGGGGAAGAGACCCAGTACTTC. Its protein is CASSTQLTGEETQYF.

This clone was seen a few times. The chain employs TRBV7-8 and TRBJ1-2; D call uncertain. The V gene lost 2 bases and the J gene lost 4 bases, with 17 bases spanning the gap. The CDR3 spans 16 residues. CDR1 SGHVS and CDR2 FQNEAQ come from the germline V gene. CDR3 nucleotides: TGTGCCAGCAGCTTACGGGAAGGGTCAAACACCTATGGCTACACCTTC. This sequence encodes CASSLREGSNTYGYTF.

The chain joins TRBV11-1 to TRBJ2-3; D might be TRBD1 (6 bases). The V end was cut by 3 bases, the J end by 0 bases, with 16 bases between. The CDR3 has 17 amino acids. Germline V gene lookup returns CDR1 SGHAT and CDR2 FQDESV (reference sequence). The CDR3 DNA reads TGTGCCAGCAGCTTTACTCTTGGGGGCGGGAGCACAGATACGCAGTATTTT. Amino acid sequence: CASSFTLGGGSTDTQYF.

The chain recombines TRBV5-1 with TRBJ2-7; D gene ambiguous. This CDR3 has 12 amino acids. Germline CDR1 is SGHRS and CDR2 is YFSETQ. V lost 2 bases to trimming and J lost 7 bases, with 10 bases between them. The CDR3 reads CASSLPAEEQYF. CDR3 coding DNA: TGCGCCAGCAGCTTACCCGCAGAGGAGCAGTACTTC.